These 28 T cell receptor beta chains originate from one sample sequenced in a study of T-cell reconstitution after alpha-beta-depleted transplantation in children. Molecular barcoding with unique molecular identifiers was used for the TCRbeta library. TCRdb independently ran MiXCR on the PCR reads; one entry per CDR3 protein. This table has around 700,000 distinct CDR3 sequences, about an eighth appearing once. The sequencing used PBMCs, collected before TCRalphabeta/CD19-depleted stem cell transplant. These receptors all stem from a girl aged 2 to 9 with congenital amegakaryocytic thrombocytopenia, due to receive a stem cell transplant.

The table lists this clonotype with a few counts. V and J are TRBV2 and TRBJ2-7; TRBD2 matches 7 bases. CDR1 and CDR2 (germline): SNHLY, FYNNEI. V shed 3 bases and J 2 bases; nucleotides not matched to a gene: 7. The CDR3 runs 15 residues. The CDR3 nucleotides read TGTGCCAGCAGTGAGGGGGGGATCTTGACCTACGAGCAGTACTTC. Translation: CASSEGGILTYEQYF.

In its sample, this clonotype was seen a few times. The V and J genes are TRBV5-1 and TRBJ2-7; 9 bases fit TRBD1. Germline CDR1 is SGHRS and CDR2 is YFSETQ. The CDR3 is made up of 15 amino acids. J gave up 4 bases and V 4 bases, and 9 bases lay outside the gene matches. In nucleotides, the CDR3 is TGCGCCAGCAGCCCCTCCGGGACAGGGATGTACGAGCAGTACTTC. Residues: CASSPSGTGMYEQYF.

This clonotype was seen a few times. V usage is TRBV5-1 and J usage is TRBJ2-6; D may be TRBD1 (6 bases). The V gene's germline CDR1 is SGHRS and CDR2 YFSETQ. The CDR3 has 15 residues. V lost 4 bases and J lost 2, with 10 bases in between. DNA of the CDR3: TGCGCCAGCAGCCCTAACAGGGCTGGGGCCAACGTCCTGACTTTC. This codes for CASSPNRAGANVLTF.

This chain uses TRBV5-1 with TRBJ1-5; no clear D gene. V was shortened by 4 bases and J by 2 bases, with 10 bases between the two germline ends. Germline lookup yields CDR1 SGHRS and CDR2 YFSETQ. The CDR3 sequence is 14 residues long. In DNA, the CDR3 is TGCGCCAGCAGCCGAGACGGGCGCAATCAGCCCCAGCATTTT. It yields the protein CASSRDGRNQPQHF.

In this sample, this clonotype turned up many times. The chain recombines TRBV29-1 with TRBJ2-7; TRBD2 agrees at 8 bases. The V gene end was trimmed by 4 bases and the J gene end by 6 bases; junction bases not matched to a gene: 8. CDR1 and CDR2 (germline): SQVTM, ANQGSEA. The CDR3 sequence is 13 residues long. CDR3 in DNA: TGCAGCGTTGGGGGACTAGATTACGGCGAGCAGTACTTC. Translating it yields CSVGGLDYGEQYF.

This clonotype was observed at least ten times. The CDR3 is CASSVQGARSGYTF. The CDR3 DNA is TGTGCCAGCAGTGTACAGGGGGCGAGGTCTGGCTACACCTTC. The chain recombines TRBV27 with TRBJ1-2; 9 bases align to TRBD1. Germline V gives CDR1 MNHEY, CDR2 SMNVEV (reference sequence). The J segment lost 7 bases and the V segment lost 5 bases, leaving 8 bases of the junction unmatched. The CDR3 sequence is 14 residues long.

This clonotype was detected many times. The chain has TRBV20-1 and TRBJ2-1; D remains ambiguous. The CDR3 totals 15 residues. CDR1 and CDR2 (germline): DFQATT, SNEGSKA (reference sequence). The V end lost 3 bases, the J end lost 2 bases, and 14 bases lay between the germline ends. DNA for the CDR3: TGCAGTGCTAGGGACGACTTAATCGCCTACAATGAGCAGTTCTTC. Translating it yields CSARDDLIAYNEQFF.

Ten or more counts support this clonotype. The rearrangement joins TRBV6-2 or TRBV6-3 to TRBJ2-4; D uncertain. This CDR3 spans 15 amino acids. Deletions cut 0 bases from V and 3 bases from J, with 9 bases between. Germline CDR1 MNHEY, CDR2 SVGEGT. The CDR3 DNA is TGTGCCAGCAGTTACTCGAAGCTCGGCAAAAACATTCAGTACTTC. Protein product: CASSYSKLGKNIQYF.

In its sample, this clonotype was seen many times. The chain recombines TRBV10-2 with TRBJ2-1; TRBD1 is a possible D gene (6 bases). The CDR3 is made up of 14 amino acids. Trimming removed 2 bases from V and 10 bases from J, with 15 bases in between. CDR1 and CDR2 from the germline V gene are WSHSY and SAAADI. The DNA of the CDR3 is TGCGCCAGCAGTGAGGGACAGTTCAATGAGGAGCAGTTCTTC. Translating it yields CASSEGQFNEEQFF.

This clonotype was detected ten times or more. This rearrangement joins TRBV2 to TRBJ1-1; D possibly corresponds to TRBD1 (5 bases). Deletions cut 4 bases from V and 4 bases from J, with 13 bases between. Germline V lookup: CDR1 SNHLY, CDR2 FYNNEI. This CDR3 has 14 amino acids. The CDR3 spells CASSGAGISTEAFF. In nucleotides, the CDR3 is TGTGCCAGCAGTGGGGCAGGGATTAGCACTGAAGCTTTCTTT.

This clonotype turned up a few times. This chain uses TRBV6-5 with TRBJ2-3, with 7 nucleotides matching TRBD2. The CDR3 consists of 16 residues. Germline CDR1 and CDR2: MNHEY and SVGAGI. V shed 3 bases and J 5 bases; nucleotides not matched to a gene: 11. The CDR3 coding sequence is TGTGCCAGCAGTTATGGGGCTGCGGGAGCAGGAGATACGCAGTATTTT. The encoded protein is CASSYGAAGAGDTQYF.

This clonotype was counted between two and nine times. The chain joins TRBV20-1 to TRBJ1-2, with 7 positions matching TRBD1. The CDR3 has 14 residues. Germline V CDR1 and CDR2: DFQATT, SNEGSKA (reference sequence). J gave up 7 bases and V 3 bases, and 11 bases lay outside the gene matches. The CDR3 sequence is CSASEGTASSGYTF. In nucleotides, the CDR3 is TGCAGTGCTAGCGAAGGGACAGCTTCATCTGGCTACACCTTC.

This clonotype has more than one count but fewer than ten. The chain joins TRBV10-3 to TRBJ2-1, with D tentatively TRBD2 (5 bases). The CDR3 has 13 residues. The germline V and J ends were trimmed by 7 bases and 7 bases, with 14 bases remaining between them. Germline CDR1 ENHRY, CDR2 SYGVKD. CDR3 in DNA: TGTGCCATCAATAGCGAGGCTGTTAATGAGCAGTTCTTC. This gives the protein CAINSEAVNEQFF.

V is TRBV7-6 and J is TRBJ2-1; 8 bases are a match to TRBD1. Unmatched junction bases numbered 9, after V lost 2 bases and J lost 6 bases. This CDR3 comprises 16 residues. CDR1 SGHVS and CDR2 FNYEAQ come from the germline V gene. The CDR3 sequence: CASSLSPVGTGNEQFF. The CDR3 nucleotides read TGTGCCAGCAGCTTAAGTCCGGTGGGGACAGGCAATGAGCAGTTCTTC.

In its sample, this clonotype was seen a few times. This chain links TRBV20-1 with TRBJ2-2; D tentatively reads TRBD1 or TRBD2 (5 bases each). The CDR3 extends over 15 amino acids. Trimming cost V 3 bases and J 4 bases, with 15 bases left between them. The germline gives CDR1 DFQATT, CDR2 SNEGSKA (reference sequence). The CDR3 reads CSARRGRAGTGELFF. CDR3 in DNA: TGCAGTGCTAGGAGGGGACGAGCTGGCACCGGGGAGCTGTTTTTT.

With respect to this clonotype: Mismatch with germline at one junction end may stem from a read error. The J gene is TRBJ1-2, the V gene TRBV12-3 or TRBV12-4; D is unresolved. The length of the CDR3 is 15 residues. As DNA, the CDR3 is TGTGCCAGCAGTTTACGAAGCGACGGGCTCTATGGCGACACCTTC. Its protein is CASSLRSDGLYGDTF.

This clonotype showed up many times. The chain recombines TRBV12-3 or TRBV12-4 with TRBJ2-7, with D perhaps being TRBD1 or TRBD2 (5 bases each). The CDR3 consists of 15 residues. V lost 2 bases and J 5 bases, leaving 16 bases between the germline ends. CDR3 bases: TGTGCCAGCAGTTTATCCGGGACCGCGGTCGACGAGCAGTACTTC. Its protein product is CASSLSGTAVDEQYF.

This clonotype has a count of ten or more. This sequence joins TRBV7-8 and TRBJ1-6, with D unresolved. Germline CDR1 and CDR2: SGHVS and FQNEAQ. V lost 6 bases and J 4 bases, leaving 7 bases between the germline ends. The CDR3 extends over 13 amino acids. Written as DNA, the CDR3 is TGTGCCAGCAGGGCAGCTTATAATTCACCCCTCCACTTT. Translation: CASRAAYNSPLHF.

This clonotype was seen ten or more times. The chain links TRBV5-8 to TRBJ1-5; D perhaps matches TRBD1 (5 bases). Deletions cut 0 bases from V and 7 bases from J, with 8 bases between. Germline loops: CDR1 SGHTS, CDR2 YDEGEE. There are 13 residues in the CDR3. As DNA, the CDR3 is TGTGCCAGCAGCTTGGGCAGGGCACAGCCCCAGCATTTT. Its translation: CASSLGRAQPQHF.

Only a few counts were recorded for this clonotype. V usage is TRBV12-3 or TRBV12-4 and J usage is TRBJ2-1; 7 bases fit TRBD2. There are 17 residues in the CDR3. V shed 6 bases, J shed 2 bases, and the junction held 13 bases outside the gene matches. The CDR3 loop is CASSYIRDYSTYNEQFF. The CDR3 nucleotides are TGTGCCAGCAGCTATATCCGGGACTACAGCACCTACAATGAGCAGTTCTTC.

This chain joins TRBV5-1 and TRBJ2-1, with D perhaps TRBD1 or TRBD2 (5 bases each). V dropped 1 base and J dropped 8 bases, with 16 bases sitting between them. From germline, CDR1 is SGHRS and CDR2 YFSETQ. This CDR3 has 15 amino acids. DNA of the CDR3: TGCGCCAGCAGCTTGTACGGGACGGGGATCTATGAGCAGTTCTTC. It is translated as CASSLYGTGIYEQFF.

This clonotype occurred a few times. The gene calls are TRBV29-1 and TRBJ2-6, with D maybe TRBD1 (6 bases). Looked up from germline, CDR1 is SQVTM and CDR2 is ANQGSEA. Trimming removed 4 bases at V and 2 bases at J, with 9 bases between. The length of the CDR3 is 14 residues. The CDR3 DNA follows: TGCAGCGTTGCAGGGGCGACTGGGGCCAACGTCCTGACTTTC. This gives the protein CSVAGATGANVLTF.

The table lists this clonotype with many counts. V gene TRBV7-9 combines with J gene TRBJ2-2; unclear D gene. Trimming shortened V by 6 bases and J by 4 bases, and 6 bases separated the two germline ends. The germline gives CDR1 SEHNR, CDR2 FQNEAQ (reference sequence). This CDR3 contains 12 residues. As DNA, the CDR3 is TGTGCCAGCAGAGCCTCCACCGGGGAGCTGTTTTTT. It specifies CASRASTGELFF.

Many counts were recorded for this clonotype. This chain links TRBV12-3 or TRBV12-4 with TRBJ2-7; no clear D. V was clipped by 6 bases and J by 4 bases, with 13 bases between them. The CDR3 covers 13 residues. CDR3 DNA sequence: TGTGCCAGCAGCCGGCTACTAATTTACGAGCAGTACTTC. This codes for CASSRLLIYEQYF.

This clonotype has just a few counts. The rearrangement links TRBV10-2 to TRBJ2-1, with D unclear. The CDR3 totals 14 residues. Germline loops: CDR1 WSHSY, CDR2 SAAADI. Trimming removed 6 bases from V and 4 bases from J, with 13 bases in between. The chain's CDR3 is CASSLPEGYNEQFF. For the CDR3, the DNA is TGCGCCAGCAGCCTCCCGGAAGGGTACAATGAGCAGTTCTTC.

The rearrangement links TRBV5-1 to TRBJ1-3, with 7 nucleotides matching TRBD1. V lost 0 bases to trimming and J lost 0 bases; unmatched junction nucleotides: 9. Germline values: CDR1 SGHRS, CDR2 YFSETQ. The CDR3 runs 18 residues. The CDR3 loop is CASSLALTGQISGNTIYF. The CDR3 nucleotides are TGCGCCAGCAGCTTGGCCCTGACAGGGCAGATCTCTGGAAACACCATATATTTT.

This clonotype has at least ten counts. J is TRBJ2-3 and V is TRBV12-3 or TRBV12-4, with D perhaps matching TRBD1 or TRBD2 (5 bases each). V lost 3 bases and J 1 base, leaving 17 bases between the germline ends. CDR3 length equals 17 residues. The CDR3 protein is CASSFGAWGIGTDTQYF. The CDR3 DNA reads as TGTGCCAGCAGTTTTGGGGCCTGGGGGATTGGCACAGATACGCAGTATTTT.

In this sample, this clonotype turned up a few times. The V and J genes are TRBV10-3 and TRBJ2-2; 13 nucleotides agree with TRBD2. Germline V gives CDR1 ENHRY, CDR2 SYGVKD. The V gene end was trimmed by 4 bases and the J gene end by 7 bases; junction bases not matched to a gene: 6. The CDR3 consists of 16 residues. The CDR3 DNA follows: TGTGCCATCAGTGGGTCAGGACTAGCGGGAGTCGGGGAGCTGTTTTTT. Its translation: CAISGSGLAGVGELFF.